The 20 T cell receptor beta chains listed next were all sequenced from one sample in a study of tumor-infiltrating lymphocytes in oesophageal squamous cell carcinoma. TCRdb ran MiXCR on the PCR reads and lists one entry per CDR3 protein. The top ten hold 19% of the sample, which has around 22,000 distinct CDR3 sequences, 30% to 35% seen once. The sample comprised esophageal tumor tissue. The receptors stem from a female donor with esophageal squamous cell carcinoma.

This clonotype appeared a few times. The chain carries TRBV7-2 and TRBJ2-5; 7 nucleotides line up with TRBD1. The V segment lost 2 bases and the J segment 6 bases; nucleotides outside the gene matches: 6. This CDR3 contains 14 residues. CDR1 and CDR2 from the germline V gene are SGHTA and FQGNSA. This CDR3 reads CASSLPQGYQTQYF. CDR3 bases: TGTGCCAGCAGCTTACCACAGGGGTACCAGACCCAGTACTTC.

Comments on this clonotype: The junction departs from germline at one end; a sequencing error may be responsible. The rearrangement joins TRBV28 to TRBJ1-6; D ambiguous. The length of the CDR3 is 8 residues. Germline CDR1 and CDR2: MDHEN and SYDVKM. In nucleotides, the CDR3 is TGTGCCAGCAGTCGACCCCCTTTT. It codes for CASSRPPF. Combining the CDR3 with reference TRBV28 and TRBJ1-6 gives the whole variable domain DVKVTQSSRYLVKRTGEKVFLECVQDMDHENMFWYRQDPGLGLRLIYFSYDVKMKEKGDIPEGYSVSREKKERFSLILESASTNQTSMYLCASSRPPFGNGTRLTVT.

This rearrangement joins TRBV6-1 to TRBJ1-2, with 10 bases aligning to TRBD1. This CDR3 region has 16 residues. Germline V gives CDR1 MNHNS, CDR2 SASEGT. The J segment lost 2 bases and the V segment lost 5 bases, leaving 8 bases of the junction unmatched. The CDR3 DNA reads TGTGCCAGCAGTAGATACCCGGGACAGGGGAACTATGGCTACACCTTC. Translated: CASSRYPGQGNYGYTF.

V usage is TRBV7-3 and J usage is TRBJ2-5; tentative D call: TRBD2 (6 bases). V was clipped by 2 bases and J by 11 bases, with 27 bases between them. Per germline, CDR1 SGHTA and CDR2 FQGTGA. The CDR3 covers 17 residues. CDR3 nucleotide sequence: TGTGCCAGCAGCTTAGGGGACCGCGCTAGCGCCTACAATGAGCAGTACTTC. It codes for CASSLGDRASAYNEQYF. Looking up the rest from reference TRBV7-3 and TRBJ2-5 gives the full variable domain: GAGVSQTPSNKVTEKGKYVELRCDPISGHTALYWYRQSLGQGPEFLIYFQGTGAADDSGLPNDRFFAVRPEGSVSTLKIQRTERGDSAVYLCASSLGDRASAYNEQYFGPGTRLLVL.

The chain carries TRBV7-2 and TRBJ2-1; D gene unclear. Trimming took off 5 bases at V and 0 bases at J, with 11 bases between the two ends. Germline-derived CDR1 and CDR2 are SGHTA and FQGNSA. This CDR3 comprises 15 residues. This CDR3 reads CASSLDGSSYNEQFF. For the CDR3, the DNA is TGTGCCAGCAGCCTCGACGGAAGCTCCTACAATGAGCAGTTCTTC.

By share, this clonotype ranks as medium-sized (0.01 to 0.1%). The chain is built from TRBV6-6 and TRBJ2-6, with D perhaps given as TRBD1 or TRBD2 (6 bases each). V was trimmed by 2 bases and J by 1 base, leaving 15 bases between them. The CDR3 loop spans 18 amino acids. Germline V CDR1 and CDR2: MNHNY, SVGAGI (reference sequence). In DNA form, the CDR3 reads TGTGCCAGCAGTTACCAGGGGCAGGGAGGATCTGGGGCCAACGTCCTGACTTTC. Translating gives CASSYQGQGGSGANVLTF.

The V call is TRBV20-1, the J call TRBJ1-5; D gene unclear. CDR3 length equals 15 residues. The germline V and J ends were trimmed by 5 bases and 4 bases, with 18 bases remaining between them. Germline loops: CDR1 DFQATT, CDR2 SNEGSKA (reference sequence). The CDR3 region is CSASGSLFMNQPQHF. The CDR3 bases are TGCAGTGCTTCCGGGTCACTCTTTATGAATCAGCCCCAGCATTTT.

The gene calls are TRBV3-1 and TRBJ2-2, with TRBD2 as a possible D gene (6 bases). Looked up from germline, CDR1 is LGHDT and CDR2 is YNNKEL (reference sequence). The CDR3 runs to 15 residues. V shed 1 base and J shed 4 bases, with 10 bases lying between them. In DNA form, the CDR3 reads TGTGCCAGCAGCCAAGGGCTAGCGTTCACCGGGGAGCTGTTTTTT. Amino acids: CASSQGLAFTGELFF.

This clonotype was seen repeatedly, ten times or more. The genes are TRBV5-4 and TRBJ1-5; D unclear. The CDR3 is 15 amino acids. The ends were cut back, 1 base at V and 5 bases at J, with 13 bases in the middle. Germline V gene data show CDR1 as SGHNT and CDR2 as YYREEE (reference sequence). This CDR3 is CASSLSPSLDQPQHF. CDR3 sequence (DNA): TGTGCCAGCAGCTTGTCTCCATCACTAGATCAGCCCCAGCATTTT.

The table lists this clonotype with many counts. The rearrangement joins TRBV12-3 or TRBV12-4 to TRBJ1-1, with 8 bases lining up with TRBD1. The CDR3 is 15 amino acids. J lost 7 bases, V lost 5 bases, and 12 bases had no gene match. The CDR3 nucleotides read TGTGCCAGCAGTCCTATAGGACAGGGTTCCGGTGAAGCTTTCTTT. This gives the protein CASSPIGQGSGEAFF.

This clonotype was detected once. V and J are TRBV7-2 and TRBJ1-1; D is uncertain. The CDR3 has 14 residues. Germline V lookup: CDR1 SGHTA, CDR2 FQGNSA. Trimming removed 3 bases at V and 0 bases at J, with 8 bases between. The CDR3 sequence: CASSFYRMNTEAFF. The CDR3 DNA reads TGTGCCAGCAGCTTTTACAGAATGAACACTGAAGCTTTCTTT.

This clonotype has at least ten counts. The chain has TRBV28 and TRBJ2-1; D is unclear. There are 15 residues in the CDR3. Trimming shortened V by 0 bases and J by 6 bases, and 12 bases separated the two germline ends. Germline CDR1 and CDR2: MDHEN and SYDVKM. Written as DNA, the CDR3 is TGTGCCAGCAGTTTATGGAAAATGGGCCTCAATGAGCAGTTCTTC. Translation: CASSLWKMGLNEQFF.

By share, this clonotype counts as medium-sized. The genes are TRBV7-9 and TRBJ2-5; D gene unclear. V was cut by 5 bases and J by 5 bases, with 9 bases left in between. The CDR3 has 12 amino acids. In germline, CDR1 is SEHNR, CDR2 FQNEAQ (reference sequence). The CDR3 coding sequence is TGTGCCAGCAGCCCACAAGGGGAGACCCAGTACTTC. It yields the protein CASSPQGETQYF.

The V call is TRBV6-5, the J call TRBJ1-2; 10 bases map to TRBD1. The CDR3 runs 18 residues. The J segment lost 5 bases and the V segment lost 5 bases, leaving 17 bases of the junction unmatched. Germline assignment: CDR1 MNHEY and CDR2 SVGAGI. CDR3 region: CASSDPRATGGLMYGYTF. Here the CDR3 DNA reads TGTGCCAGCAGTGACCCTCGTGCGACAGGGGGCTTGATGTATGGCTACACCTTC.

The chain is built from TRBV6-6 and TRBJ2-1, with D possibly matching TRBD2 (7 bases). Germline-derived CDR1 and CDR2 are MNHNY and SVGAGI (reference sequence). CDR3 length: 17 amino acids. With 0 bases removed from V and 10 bases from J, the gap between germline ends came to 22 bases. This chain's CDR3 is CASSYSAGAGGVREQFF. The CDR3 DNA reads as TGTGCCAGCAGTTACTCCGCGGGGGCCGGGGGAGTTCGGGAGCAGTTCTTC.

This clonotype has a count of ten or more. This chain links TRBV7-2 with TRBJ1-3; D remains unclear. Germline V gene sequence: CDR1 SGHTA, CDR2 FQGNSA. CDR3 size: 15 residues. V lost 0 bases to trimming and J lost 1 base, with 7 bases between them. This chain's CDR3 is CASSLAWASGNTIYF. The CDR3 nucleotides are TGTGCCAGCAGCTTAGCGTGGGCGTCTGGAAACACCATATATTTT.

In its sample, this clonotype was seen many times. One end of the junction fails to match germline, which may point to a read error. The chain uses TRBV6-1 and TRBJ2-4; 7 nucleotides match TRBD1. The CDR3 runs to 15 residues. Looked up from germline, CDR1 is MNHNS and CDR2 is SASEGT. The DNA for the CDR3 is TGTGCCAGCACCCCGGGACAGAGCTATAATTCACCCCTCCACTTC. As protein: CASTPGQSYNSPLHF.

The rearrangement joins TRBV19 to TRBJ2-2; D remains ambiguous. V lost 2 bases and J 4 bases, leaving 8 bases between the germline ends. This CDR3 region has 14 residues. The germline gives CDR1 LNHDA, CDR2 SQIVND (reference sequence). The CDR3 DNA follows: TGTGCCAGTAGTATACCCATAGCCACCGGGGAGCTGTTTTTT. As protein: CASSIPIATGELFF.

This clonotype was seen many times. V is TRBV5-1 and J is TRBJ2-1, with TRBD1 matching over 8 bases. V dropped 4 bases and J dropped 5; count of bases not matched to a gene: 5. Per germline, CDR1 SGHRS and CDR2 YFSETQ. There are 14 residues in the CDR3. The CDR3 coding sequence is TGCGCCAGCAGCCACGACAGGGGCGACAATGAGCAGTTCTTC. It is translated as CASSHDRGDNEQFF. The complete variable domain, with remaining parts taken from reference TRBV5-1 and TRBJ2-1, reads KAGVTQTPRYLIKTRGQQVTLSCSPISGHRSVSWYQQTPGQGLQFLFEYFSETQRNKGNFPGRFSGRQFSNSRSEMNVSTLELGDSALYLCASSHDRGDNEQFFGPGTRLTVL.

This chain uses TRBV4-2 with TRBJ1-3, with D unresolved. The CDR3 has 14 amino acids. Germline V gene data show CDR1 as LGHNA and CDR2 as YNFKEQ. Trimming took off 3 bases at V and 7 bases at J, with 13 bases between the two ends. This CDR3 is CASSQTLGGNTIYF. CDR3 DNA: TGTGCCAGCAGCCAGACACTGGGTGGGAACACCATATATTTT.